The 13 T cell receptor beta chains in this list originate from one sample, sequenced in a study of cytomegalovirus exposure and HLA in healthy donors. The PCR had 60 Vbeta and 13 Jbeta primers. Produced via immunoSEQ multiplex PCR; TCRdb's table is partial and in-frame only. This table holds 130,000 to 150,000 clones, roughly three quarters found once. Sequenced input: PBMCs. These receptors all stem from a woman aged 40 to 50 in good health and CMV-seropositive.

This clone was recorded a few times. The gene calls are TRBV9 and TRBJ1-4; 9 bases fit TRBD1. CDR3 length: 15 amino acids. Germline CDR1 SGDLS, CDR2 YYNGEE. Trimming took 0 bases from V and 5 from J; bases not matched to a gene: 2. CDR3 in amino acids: CASSVATGGNEKLFF. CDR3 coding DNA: TGTGCCAGCAGCGTAGCCACAGGGGGCAATGAAAAACTGTTTTTT.

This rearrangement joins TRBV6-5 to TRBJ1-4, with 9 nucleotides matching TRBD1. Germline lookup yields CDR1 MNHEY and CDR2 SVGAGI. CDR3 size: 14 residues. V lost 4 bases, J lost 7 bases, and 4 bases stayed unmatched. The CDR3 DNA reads TGTGCCAGCAGTTCGACAGGGGGGGGTGAAAAACTGTTTTTT. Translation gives CASSSTGGGEKLFF.

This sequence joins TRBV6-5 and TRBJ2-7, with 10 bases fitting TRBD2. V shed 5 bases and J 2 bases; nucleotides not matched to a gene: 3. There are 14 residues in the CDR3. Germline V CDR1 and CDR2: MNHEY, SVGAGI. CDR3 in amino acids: CASSGLADTYEQYF. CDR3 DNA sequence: TGTGCCAGCAGTGGACTAGCGGATACCTACGAGCAGTACTTC.

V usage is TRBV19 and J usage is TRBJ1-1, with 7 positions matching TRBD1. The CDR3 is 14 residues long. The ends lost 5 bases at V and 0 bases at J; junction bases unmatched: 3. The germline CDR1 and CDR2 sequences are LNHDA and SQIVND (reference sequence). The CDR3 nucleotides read TGTGCCAGTAGTGACAGGGACATGAACACTGAAGCTTTCTTT. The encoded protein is CASSDRDMNTEAFF.

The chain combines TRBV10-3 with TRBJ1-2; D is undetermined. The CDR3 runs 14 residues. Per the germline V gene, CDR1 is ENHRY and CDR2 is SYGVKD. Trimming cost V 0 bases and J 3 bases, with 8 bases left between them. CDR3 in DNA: TGTGCCATCAGTGAGTCTGGGCAGGACTATGGCTACACCTTC. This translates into CAISESGQDYGYTF.

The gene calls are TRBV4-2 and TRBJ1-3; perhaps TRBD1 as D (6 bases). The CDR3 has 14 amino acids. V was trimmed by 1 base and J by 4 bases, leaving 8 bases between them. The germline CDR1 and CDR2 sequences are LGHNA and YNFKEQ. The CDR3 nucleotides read TGTGCCAGCAGCCAAGGACAGGTCGGAAACACCATATATTTT. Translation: CASSQGQVGNTIYF.

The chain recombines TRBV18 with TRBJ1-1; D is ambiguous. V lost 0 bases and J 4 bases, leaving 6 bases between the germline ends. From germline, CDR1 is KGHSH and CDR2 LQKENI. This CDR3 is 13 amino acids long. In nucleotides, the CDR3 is TGTGCCAGCTCACCACCGGCTCTCACTGAAGCTTTCTTT. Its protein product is CASSPPALTEAFF.

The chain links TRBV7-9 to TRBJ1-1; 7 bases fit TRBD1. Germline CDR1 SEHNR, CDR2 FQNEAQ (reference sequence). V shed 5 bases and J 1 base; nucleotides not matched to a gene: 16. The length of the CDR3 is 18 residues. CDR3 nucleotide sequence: TGTGCCAGCAGCAAGCGATTTTCGACCGGGACAGAGAACACTGAAGCTTTCTTT. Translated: CASSKRFSTGTENTEAFF.

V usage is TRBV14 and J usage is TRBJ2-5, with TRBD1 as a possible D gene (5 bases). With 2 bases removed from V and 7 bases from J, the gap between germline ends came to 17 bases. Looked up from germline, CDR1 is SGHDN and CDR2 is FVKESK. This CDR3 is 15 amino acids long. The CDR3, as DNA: TGTGCCAGCAGCCAAAAGGGGTTCCCTTTTGTGACCCAGTACTTC. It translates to CASSQKGFPFVTQYF.

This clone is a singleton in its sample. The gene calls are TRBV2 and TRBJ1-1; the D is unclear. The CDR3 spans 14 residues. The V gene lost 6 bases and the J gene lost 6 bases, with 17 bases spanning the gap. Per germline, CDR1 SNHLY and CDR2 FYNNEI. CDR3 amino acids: CASSAWEGIAEAFF. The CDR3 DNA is TGTGCCAGCAGCGCCTGGGAGGGTATCGCTGAAGCTTTCTTT.

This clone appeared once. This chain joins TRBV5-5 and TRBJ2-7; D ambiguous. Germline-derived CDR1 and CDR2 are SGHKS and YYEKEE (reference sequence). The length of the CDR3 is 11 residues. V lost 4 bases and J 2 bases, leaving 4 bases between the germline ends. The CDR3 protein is CASSAAYEQYF. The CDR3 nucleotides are TGTGCCAGCAGCGCGGCCTACGAGCAGTACTTC.

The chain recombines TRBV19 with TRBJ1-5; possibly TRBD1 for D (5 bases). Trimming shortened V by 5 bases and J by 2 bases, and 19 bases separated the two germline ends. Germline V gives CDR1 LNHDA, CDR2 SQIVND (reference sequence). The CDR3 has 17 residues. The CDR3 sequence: CASSRGGGLGGNQPQHF. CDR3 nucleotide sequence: TGTGCCAGTAGTCGCGGAGGAGGGCTGGGGGGCAATCAGCCCCAGCATTTT. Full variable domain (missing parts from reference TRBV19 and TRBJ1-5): DGGITQSPKYLFRKEGQNVTLSCEQNLNHDAMYWYRQDPGQGLRLIYYSQIVNDFQKGDIAEGYSVSREKKESFPLTVTSAQKNPTAFYLCASSRGGGLGGNQPQHFGDGTRLSIL.

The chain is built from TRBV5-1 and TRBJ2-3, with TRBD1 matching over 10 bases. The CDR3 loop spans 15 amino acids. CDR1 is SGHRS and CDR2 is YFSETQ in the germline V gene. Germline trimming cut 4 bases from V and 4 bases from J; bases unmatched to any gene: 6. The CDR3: CASSTDRGLPDTQYF. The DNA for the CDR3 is TGCGCCAGCAGCACCGACAGGGGGCTCCCAGATACGCAGTATTTT.